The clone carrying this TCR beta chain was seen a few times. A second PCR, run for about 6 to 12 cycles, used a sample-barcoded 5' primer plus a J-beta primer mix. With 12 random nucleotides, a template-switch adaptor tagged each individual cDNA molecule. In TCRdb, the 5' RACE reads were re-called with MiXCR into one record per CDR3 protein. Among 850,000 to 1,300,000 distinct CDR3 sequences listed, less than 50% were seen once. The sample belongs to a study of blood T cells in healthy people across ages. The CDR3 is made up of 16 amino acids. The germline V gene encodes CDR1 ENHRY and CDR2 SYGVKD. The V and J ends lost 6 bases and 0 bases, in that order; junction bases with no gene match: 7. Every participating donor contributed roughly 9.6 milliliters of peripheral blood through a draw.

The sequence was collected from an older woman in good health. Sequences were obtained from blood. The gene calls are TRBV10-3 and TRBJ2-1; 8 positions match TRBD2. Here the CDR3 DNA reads TGTGCCATCAGGGATACTAGCGGAAGCTCCTACAATGAGCAGTTCTTC. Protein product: CAIRDTSGSSYNEQFF.